The 4 T cell receptor beta chains below come from one sample, sequenced in a study of OX40 agonist ivuxolimab in advanced cancers. Data came from immunoSEQ multiplex PCR; TCRdb stores just in-frame clones and leaves some out. The data contain about 45,000 clones, approximately 91% of them singletons. Sequencing was performed on CD4+ or CD8+ T cells sorted from blood, taken in a trial of the OX40 agonist ivuxolimab. These receptors were collected from an adult with an advanced solid tumor such as melanoma, head and neck, liver or kidney cancer.

In this sample, this clone turned up once. This rearrangement joins TRBV10-1 to TRBJ2-2; 7 bases agree with TRBD2. Germline V gene sequence: CDR1 WNHNN, CDR2 SYGVQD (reference sequence). The V segment lost 0 bases and the J segment 5 bases; nucleotides outside the gene matches: 3. The CDR3 totals 15 residues. CDR3 region: CASSESGRETGELFF. In DNA form, the CDR3 reads TGCGCCAGCAGTGAGTCGGGGAGGGAAACCGGGGAGCTGTTTTTT.

The CDR3 protein is CASSLPPRLADTYEQYF. CDR3 nucleotides: TGTGCCAGCAGCTTACCGCCCAGACTAGCGGATACCTACGAGCAGTACTTC. The chain is built from TRBV7-9 and TRBJ2-7; 9 positions agree with TRBD2. Germline assignment: CDR1 SEHNR and CDR2 FQNEAQ (reference sequence). The CDR3 runs to 17 residues. V shed 2 bases, J shed 2 bases, and the junction held 10 bases outside the gene matches.

This chain links TRBV7-2 with TRBJ2-7; the match to TRBD2 covers 9 bases. The V segment lost 4 bases and the J segment 4 bases; nucleotides outside the gene matches: 11. CDR3 size: 16 residues. Germline V gene data show CDR1 as SGHTA and CDR2 as FQGNSA. The CDR3 bases are TGTGCCAGCAGCTCCAGCTGGGCTAGCGGGATTTACGAGCAGTACTTC. It translates to CASSSSWASGIYEQYF. Variable domain in full (rest from reference TRBV7-2 and TRBJ2-7): GAGVSQSPSNKVTEKGKDVELRCDPISGHTALYWYRQSLGQGLEFLIYFQGNSAPDKSGLPSDRFSAERTGGSVSTLTIQRTQQEDSAVYLCASSSSWASGIYEQYFGPGTRLTVT.

The chain combines TRBV7-2 with TRBJ2-7; D is uncertain. The length of the CDR3 is 13 residues. The V gene's germline CDR1 is SGHTA and CDR2 FQGNSA. V dropped 5 bases and J dropped 7 bases, with 15 bases sitting between them. CDR3 bases: TGTGCCAGCAGCCGTCGCAACCCCGGGGAGCAGTACTTC. As protein: CASSRRNPGEQYF.